This TCR beta chain was recovered during a study of T cells in Graves' hyperthyroidism and ophthalmopathy. Any patient presenting with uncontrolled infection, other autoimmune disease, pregnancy or lactation was left out. Together with thyroid ultrasound, orbital computed tomography, serum thyroxine and TRAb, clinical symptoms were used for diagnoses. Each 10 ml fresh peripheral blood draw supplied the PBMCs. TCR beta CDR3 regions were amplified from RNA. The HTBI primer set served for first-round RT-PCR of the TCR CDR3. TCRdb re-derived calls from the multiplex PCR reads in MiXCR, one entry per CDR3 protein. This table holds some 400,000 distinct CDR3 sequences, approximately 12% found once. The study, taken as a whole, reports: Most expanded thyroid clonotypes above 0.001 also appeared in blood.

This clonotype came up a few times. Its specificity is unknown. With 5 bases clipped from V and 4 bases from J, the junction kept 6 bases outside the gene matches. The CDR3 covers 14 residues. Germline V gives CDR1 SEHNR, CDR2 FQNEAQ (reference sequence). V is TRBV7-9 and J is TRBJ1-2, with 8 nucleotides matching TRBD1. Sequencing was performed on blood. This clonotype was obtained from a man aged 25-40 years with Graves' hyperthyroidism that later progressed to Graves' ophthalmopathy. The CDR3: CASSPQGAVYGYTF. In nucleotides, the CDR3 is TGTGCCAGCAGCCCGCAGGGGGCGGTCTATGGCTACACCTTC. The full variable domain, its missing parts supplied by reference TRBV7-9 and TRBJ1-2, is DTGVSQNPRHKITKRGQNVTFRCDPISEHNRLYWYRQTLGQGPEFLTYFQNEAQLEKSRLLSDRFSAERPKGSFSTLEIQRTEQGDSAMYLCASSPQGAVYGYTFGSGTRLTVV.